The TCR beta chain described here comes from a study of T cell repertoires in cytomegalovirus infection. This clonotype has ten or more counts. Its antigen is currently unknown. The J segment lost 4 bases and the V segment lost 4 bases, leaving 9 bases of the junction unmatched. The germline CDR1 and CDR2 sequences are SGHVS and FNYEAQ. CDR3 length equals 16 residues. TCRdb passed the reads through MiXCR, listing each CDR3 protein once. The sample yields about 890,000 distinct CDR3 sequences, roughly 31% seen once. V is TRBV7-6 and J is TRBJ2-3; 9 bases line up with TRBD1. This receptor was taken from a human donor in good health (CMV status not recorded). Some clones in this sample may be carry-over from other donors' samples. Sequences were derived from cultured CD8+ T cells from PBMCs, sampled from culture after CMV antigen stimulation. In nucleotides, the CDR3 is TGTGCCAGCAGCTCCGGGACAGGGATGGAAGCAGATACGCAGTATTTT. This codes for CASSSGTGMEADTQYF.